These T cell receptor beta chains were read from a single sample in a study of T cell changes during pregnancy in multiple sclerosis. The table came from immunoSEQ multiplex PCR; TCRdb's copy has only in-frame clones and leaves some out. The sample includes about 110,000 clones, around 93% of them seen just once. The sequencing here drew on peripheral blood, taken in the third trimester of pregnancy. These TCRs come from a female donor in good health, enrolled as a control in a pregnancy study. Both conserved end residues are part of each CDR3. D genes are given only for firm matches. The listing skips clone size in some rows; elsewhere it reads once, few, many or a size class.

J gene | clone size | D gene | V gene | CDR3 DNA | CDR3 protein
TRBJ1-5 | - | - | TRBV19 | TGTGCCAGTAGTATCTCGCGGCAGCCCCAGCATTTT | CASSISRQPQHF
TRBJ2-7 | - | TRBD1 | TRBV6-6 | TGTGCCAGCAGTGGGACAGGGGGCTCCTACGAGCAGTACTTC | CASSGTGGSYEQYF
TRBJ1-1 | - | - | TRBV2 | TGTGCCAGCATAAGACAGGACACTGAAGCTTTCTTT | CASIRQDTEAFF
TRBJ2-6 | once | - | TRBV7-6 | TGTGCCAGCAGCCTAGCCCAGGGTTCTGGGGCCAACGTCCTGACTTTC | CASSLAQGSGANVLTF
TRBJ2-1 | - | TRBD2 | TRBV5-1 | TGCGCCAGCAGCTTGGAGGGAGGGTATGGCTATGAGCAGTTCTTC | CASSLEGGYGYEQFF
TRBJ2-5 | - | TRBD2 | TRBV25-1 | TGTGCCAGCAGTGAGATCGTCGGGACTAGCGAACAAGAGACCCAGTACTTC | CASSEIVGTSEQETQYF
TRBJ1-1 | - | - | TRBV5-8 | TGTGCCAGCAGCTTGGGACAGAGAAACACTGAAGCTTTCTTT | CASSLGQRNTEAFF
TRBJ2-7 | - | TRBD1 | TRBV15 | TGTGCCACCAGCCCCTCCGGGACAGGGGACCCTTTCACCTACGAGCAGTACTTC | CATSPSGTGDPFTYEQYF
TRBJ2-4 | once | - | TRBV4-2 | TGTGCCAGCAGCGTAGTAGCGAAAGGGGGGGGAGCCAAAAACATTCAGTACTTC | CASSVVAKGGGAKNIQYF
TRBJ1-1 | few | - | TRBV7-9 | TGTGCCAGCAGCTTACGGGGGCGGGGGACATCGGACACTGAAGCTTTCTTT | CASSLRGRGTSDTEAFF
TRBJ2-7 | - | TRBD1 | TRBV11-2 | TGTGCCAGCAGCCCACGGACAGGCGGCTCCTACGAGCAGTACTTC | CASSPRTGGSYEQYF
TRBJ2-1 | - | TRBD1 | TRBV5-4 | TGTGCCAGCAGCACCACAGGGGGCTGGAACAATGAGCAGTTCTTC | CASSTTGGWNNEQFF
TRBJ2-3 | - | TRBD1 | TRBV9 | TGTGCCAGCAGCTCCCAACAGGGGGATACGCAGTATTTT | CASSSQQGDTQYF
TRBJ2-1 | - | - | TRBV5-1 | TGCGCCAGCAGCACGGGGAGGGGGGCATACAATGAGCAGTTCTTC | CASSTGRGAYNEQFF
TRBJ2-3 | - | - | TRBV9 | TGTGCCAGCAGCCCTATGACAGAAGATACGCAGTATTTT | CASSPMTEDTQYF
TRBJ2-1 | - | TRBD2 | TRBV19 | TGTGCCAGTAGTGGCACCAGACTAGCGGGGGGAGCATATGGTGAGCAGTTCTTC | CASSGTRLAGGAYGEQFF
TRBJ2-1 | - | TRBD1 | TRBV7-2 | TGTGCCAGCAGCTTGGGCAGGGGGTCCTACAATGAGCAGTTCTTC | CASSLGRGSYNEQFF
TRBJ1-2 | - | - | TRBV11-1 | TGTGCCAGCAGCTTAGGGTCGGATGGCTACACCTTC | CASSLGSDGYTF
TRBJ1-4 | - | TRBD1 | TRBV7-2 | TGTGCCAGCAGCTTACAACAGGGGGCGCCGGAAAAACTGTTTTTT | CASSLQQGAPEKLFF
TRBJ2-3 | - | - | TRBV6-5 | TGTGCCAGCAAACGTCGGGGGGCCACAGATACGCAGTATTTT | CASKRRGATDTQYF
TRBJ1-2 | - | - | TRBV5-4 | TGTGCCAGCAGCCCACGGACAGAGACGGGCTACACCTTC | CASSPRTETGYTF
TRBJ1-5 | - | - | TRBV5-1 | TGCGCCAGCAGCCCGACTAGCGGTGGCAATCAGCCCCAGCATTTT | CASSPTSGGNQPQHF
TRBJ1-2 | - | - | TRBV2 | TGTGCCAGCCGGGACATACGGTTCAACTATGGCTACACCTTC | CASRDIRFNYGYTF
TRBJ2-7 | - | TRBD1 | TRBV5-4 | TGTGCCAGCAGCTTGGCCTATGGACAGGACCACGAGCAGTACTTC | CASSLAYGQDHEQYF
TRBJ2-7 | - | - | TRBV30 | TGTGCCTGGACGGACAGCTCCTACGAGCAGTACTTC | CAWTDSSYEQYF
TRBJ2-6 | - | - | TRBV11-2 | TGTGCCAGCAGCTTAGAACTGCTCTCTGGGGCCAACGTCCTGACTTTC | CASSLELLSGANVLTF
TRBJ1-3 | once | - | TRBV7-2 | TGTGCCAGCAGCGAGTATGGTCCAGGGGCCACTGTCGGAAACACCATATATTTT | CASSEYGPGATVGNTIYF
TRBJ2-5 | - | - | TRBV18 | TGTGCCAGCTCCGCCGGTCATGGACTGGAAGAGACCCAGTACTTC | CASSAGHGLEETQYF
TRBJ2-2 | - | TRBD1 | TRBV7-3 | TGTGCCAGCAGCGTCGGGGCCGGGACAGGGAACACCGGGGAGCTGTTTTTT | CASSVGAGTGNTGELFF
TRBJ2-2 | - | - | TRBV7-9 | TGTGCCAGCAGCTTAATTGCGGACGGGGAGCTGTTTTTT | CASSLIADGELFF
TRBJ2-5 | - | TRBD1 | TRBV30 | TGTGCCTGGAATAGACAGGGTGGAGAGACCCAGTACTTC | CAWNRQGGETQYF
TRBJ1-5 | - | TRBD1 | TRBV2 | TGTGCCAGCCTGGGACAGGGGGCGGATCAGCCCCAGCATTTT | CASLGQGADQPQHF
TRBJ2-5 | - | TRBD2 | TRBV11-2 | TGTGCCAGCAGCCTCAGCGGGGGCCGACAAGAGACCCAGTACTTC | CASSLSGGRQETQYF
TRBJ2-3 | - | - | TRBV19 | TGTGCCAGTAGTATAAAGGTACTAGTCCCCCCAGATACGCAGTATTTT | CASSIKVLVPPDTQYF
TRBJ1-1 | - | - | TRBV7-2 | TGTGCCAGCAGCTTCGCTGTAGGGGCAAACACTGAAGCTTTCTTT | CASSFAVGANTEAFF
TRBJ2-7 | - | TRBD1 | TRBV27 | TGTGCCAGCAGGGTAGGACAGGGTCACTACGAGCAGTACTTC | CASRVGQGHYEQYF
TRBJ2-1 | - | TRBD1 | TRBV4-1 | TGCGCCAGCAGCCAAGTCGGACAGGACTTCTACAATGAGCAGTTCTTC | CASSQVGQDFYNEQFF
TRBJ1-5 | - | - | TRBV11-1 | TGTGCCAGCAGCTTACGTGTAGATCAGCCCCAGCATTTT | CASSLRVDQPQHF
TRBJ1-2 | - | - | TRBV27 | TGTGCCAGCAGTGAGGGGGGGTTGACGGGCTACACCTTC | CASSEGGLTGYTF
TRBJ2-7 | - | - | TRBV11-3 | TGTGCCAGCAGCTTAGTCCCTAAGGCAGGACTCTACGAGCAGTACTTC | CASSLVPKAGLYEQYF
TRBJ1-5 | - | TRBD1 | TRBV5-8 | TGTGCCAGCAACTCGGACAGGGGGCGGAATCAGCCCCAGCATTTT | CASNSDRGRNQPQHF
TRBJ1-1 | - | - | TRBV4-3 | TGCGCCAGCAGCCAACAGGGTTGGACTGAAGCTTTCTTT | CASSQQGWTEAFF
TRBJ2-1 | - | TRBD2 | TRBV9 | TGTGCCAGCAGCGTAGGACTAGCGGGGGGGCATGAGCAGTTCTTC | CASSVGLAGGHEQFF
TRBJ2-5 | once | - | TRBV15 | TGTGCCACCAGCACGATCAGGGAGACCCAGTACTTC | CATSTIRETQYF
TRBJ1-2 | - | - | TRBV7-8 | TGTGCCAGCAGCTATGGCGGGGATCGGGGCTACACCTTC | CASSYGGDRGYTF
TRBJ2-2 | - | TRBD2 | TRBV6-4 | TGTGCCACCCTGACTAGCCGGAACACCGGGGAGCTGTTTTTT | CATLTSRNTGELFF
TRBJ1-5 | - | - | TRBV14 | TGTGCCAGCAGTAAGGGGAATCAGCCCCAGCATTTT | CASSKGNQPQHF
TRBJ2-3 | once | TRBD2 | TRBV9 | TGTGCCAGCAGTCCCGGGACTAGCGGCAATCTTGGTACGCAGTATTTT | CASSPGTSGNLGTQYF
TRBJ2-7 | once | TRBD2 | TRBV9 | TGTGCCAGCAGCGCGGGTCCTAGCGGGGATCCCTACGAGCAGTACTTC | CASSAGPSGDPYEQYF
TRBJ1-2 | - | TRBD1 | TRBV10-3 | TGTGCCATCGGGACAGAAACAGACTATGGCTACACCTTC | CAIGTETDYGYTF
TRBJ1-1 | - | TRBD1 | TRBV28 | TGTGCCAGCAGACCACAGGGGGCGCCCGTTATGAACACTGAAGCTTTCTTT | CASRPQGAPVMNTEAFF
TRBJ2-5 | - | TRBD1 | TRBV9 | TGTGCCAGCAGCGGTAACAGGGGGAACGGCCAAGAGACCCAGTACTTC | CASSGNRGNGQETQYF
TRBJ1-2 | - | - | TRBV2 | TGTGCCAGCAGTGCCCTGGTGGAGGGGTATGGCTACACCTTC | CASSALVEGYGYTF
TRBJ2-7 | - | TRBD2 | TRBV19 | TGTGCCAGTAGTTCAGATAGCGGGGGGGTGGCCTACGAGCAGTACTTC | CASSSDSGGVAYEQYF
TRBJ1-2 | - | - | TRBV30 | TGTGCCTGGAGTAAGGGGACTAACTATGGCTACACCTTC | CAWSKGTNYGYTF
TRBJ2-3 | - | TRBD2 | TRBV6-4 | TGTGCCAGCAGTGAGCGGGGGGGCACAGATACGCAGTATTTT | CASSERGGTDTQYF
TRBJ1-2 | - | - | TRBV7-2 | TGTGCCAGCAGCCCTCAGGGCTATGGCTACACCTTC | CASSPQGYGYTF
TRBJ1-1 | - | - | TRBV30 | TGTGCCTACTCCGACAGCTCTGAAGCTTTCTTT | CAYSDSSEAFF
TRBJ2-1 | - | - | TRBV19 | TGTGCCAGTAGTTCAACAGCCTACAATGAGCAGTTCTTC | CASSSTAYNEQFF
TRBJ1-2 | once | TRBD1 | TRBV6-1 | TGTGCCAGCAGTGGCAGGGGGTTTGGCTACACCTTC | CASSGRGFGYTF